This T cell receptor beta chain was identified in a study of T cells in Graves' hyperthyroidism and ophthalmopathy. This clonotype was observed many times. Its antigen is not identified. The study's findings and limits: Most thyroid clonotypes expanded above 0.001 were also detected in blood.

Researchers barred patients who had uncontrolled infection, other autoimmune disease, pregnancy or lactation. The CDR3 covers 17 residues. CDR1 is KGHDR, CDR2 SFDVKD, per germline. The junction had 10 bases not matched to a gene; V was cut back by 2 bases and J by 5 bases. RNA transcripts were the template for amplifying TCR beta CDR3 regions. First-round RT-PCR targeting the TCR CDR3 was performed with the HTBI primer set. One entry per CDR3 protein results from TCRdb running MiXCR on the multiplex PCR reads. This sample has 620,000 or so distinct CDR3 sequences, with about 14% found just once. This sequence joins TRBV24-1 and TRBJ1-5; 8 bases fit TRBD1. This sequence originates from a woman in her forties or fifties with Graves' ophthalmopathy. Sequencing used blood. The CDR3 is CATSDSTRGQGHQPQHF. CDR3 in DNA: TGTGCCACCAGTGATTCAACCAGGGGGCAAGGACATCAGCCCCAGCATTTT.